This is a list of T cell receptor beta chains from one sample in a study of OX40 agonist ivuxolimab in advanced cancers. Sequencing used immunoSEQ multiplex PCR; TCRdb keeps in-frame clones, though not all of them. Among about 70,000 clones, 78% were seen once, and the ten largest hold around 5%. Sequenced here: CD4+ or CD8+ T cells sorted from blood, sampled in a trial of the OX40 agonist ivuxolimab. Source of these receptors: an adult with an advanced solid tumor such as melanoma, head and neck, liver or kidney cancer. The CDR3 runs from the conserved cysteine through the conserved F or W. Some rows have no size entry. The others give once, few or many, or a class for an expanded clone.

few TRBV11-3 CASSLVVRDEQFF
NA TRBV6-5 CASSYSEGQFSQFF
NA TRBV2 CAIPRTRTGSYNEQFF
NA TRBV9 CASSVGGASTDTQYF
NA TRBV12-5 CASGRLAGRYTGELFF
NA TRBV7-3 CASSSTSGRVTGELFF
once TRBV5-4 CASTQGRGGSYEQYF
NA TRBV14 CASSQEEAKNIQYF
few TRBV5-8 CASSLWREGTEAFF
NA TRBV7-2 CASSDRVEKLTGELFF
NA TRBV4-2 CASSQGSWDQPQHF
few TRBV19 CASTSGYWDTEAFF
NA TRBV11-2 CASSTQTGVAEAFF
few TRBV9 CASSSGTGNEQYF
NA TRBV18 CASFGDRVDTEAFF
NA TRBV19 CASSHLGNPPTEAFF
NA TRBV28 CASSLEWAGGRVGYTF
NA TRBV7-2 CASSYGLQYEQYF
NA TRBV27 CASRPPYGGNSPLHF
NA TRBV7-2 CASNQGVRGRGEKLFF
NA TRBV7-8 CASSLALRGRGTQYF
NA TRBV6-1 CASSEAGVGNTIYF
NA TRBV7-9 CASSLAGGASPPEQFF
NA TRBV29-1 CSGVTGQSTEAFF
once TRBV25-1 CASSEYGLLEQFF
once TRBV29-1 CSVTRTGNYGYTF
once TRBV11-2 CASSARDRNQPQHF
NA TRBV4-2 CASSQAIASNEQFF
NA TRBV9 CASSVWEGRTLNF
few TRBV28 CASSSPGGPSGNTIYF
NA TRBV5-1 CASSFAESETQYF
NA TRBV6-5 CASSYFSPAQGAFF
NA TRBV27 CASSQTSGTYEQYF
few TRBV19 CASSVGKRGNQPQHF
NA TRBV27 CASVSRAYMNTEAFF
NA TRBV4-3 CASSQERGPTDTQYF
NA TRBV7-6 CASSSGQGSHEQYF
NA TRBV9 CASSAPDRYHGNIQYF
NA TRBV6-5 CASSSKVGGGQPQHF
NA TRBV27 CASSFRQADTQYF
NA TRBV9 CASSVGAGSSYEQYF
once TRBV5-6 CASSLKGHYEQYF